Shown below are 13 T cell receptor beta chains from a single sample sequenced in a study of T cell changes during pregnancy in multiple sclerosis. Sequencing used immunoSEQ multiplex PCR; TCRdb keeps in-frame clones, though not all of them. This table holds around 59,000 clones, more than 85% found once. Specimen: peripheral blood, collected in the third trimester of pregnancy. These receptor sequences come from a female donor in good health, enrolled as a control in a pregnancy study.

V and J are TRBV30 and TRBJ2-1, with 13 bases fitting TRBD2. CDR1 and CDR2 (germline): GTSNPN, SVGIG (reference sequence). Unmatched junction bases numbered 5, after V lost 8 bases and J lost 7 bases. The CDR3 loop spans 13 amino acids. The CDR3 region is CAATSGGVNEQFF. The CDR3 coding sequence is TGTGCCGCCACTAGCGGGGGGGTGAATGAGCAGTTCTTC.

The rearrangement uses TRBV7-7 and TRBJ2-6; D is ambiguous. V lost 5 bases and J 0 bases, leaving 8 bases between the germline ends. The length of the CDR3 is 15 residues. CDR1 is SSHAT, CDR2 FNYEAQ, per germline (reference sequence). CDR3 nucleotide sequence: TGTGCCAGCAGCCCCCTCAGCTCTGGGGCCAACGTCCTGACTTTC. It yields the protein CASSPLSSGANVLTF.

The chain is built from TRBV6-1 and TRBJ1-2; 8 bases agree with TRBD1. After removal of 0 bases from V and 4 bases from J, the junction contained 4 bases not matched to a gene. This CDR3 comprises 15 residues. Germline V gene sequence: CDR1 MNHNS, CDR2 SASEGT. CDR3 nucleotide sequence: TGTGCCAGCAGTGAAGCGAGGGGGACAGGCTATGGCTACACCTTC. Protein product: CASSEARGTGYGYTF.

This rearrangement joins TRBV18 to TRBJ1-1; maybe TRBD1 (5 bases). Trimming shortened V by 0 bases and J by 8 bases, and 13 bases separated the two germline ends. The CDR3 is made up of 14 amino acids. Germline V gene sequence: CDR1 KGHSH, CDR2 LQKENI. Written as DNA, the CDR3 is TGTGCCAGCTCACCACCGTCAGGGAGCGGGGAAGCTTTCTTT. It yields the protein CASSPPSGSGEAFF.

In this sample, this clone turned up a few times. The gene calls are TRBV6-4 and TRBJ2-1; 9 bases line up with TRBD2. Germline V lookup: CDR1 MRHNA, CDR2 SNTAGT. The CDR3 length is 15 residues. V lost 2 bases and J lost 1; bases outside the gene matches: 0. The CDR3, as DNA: TGTGCCAGCAGTGACCTAGCGGGATCCTACAATGAGCAGTTCTTC. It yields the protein CASSDLAGSYNEQFF.

DNA of the CDR3: TGTGCCAGCAGCTTGGGGCTAGCGGGAGACACCGGGGAGCTGTTTTTT. It specifies CASSLGLAGDTGELFF. The rearrangement joins TRBV5-4 to TRBJ2-2, with TRBD2 matching over 10 bases. Germline V gene data show CDR1 as SGHNT and CDR2 as YYREEE (reference sequence). V shed 0 bases, J shed 3 bases, and the junction held 2 bases outside the gene matches. This CDR3 is built from 16 residues.

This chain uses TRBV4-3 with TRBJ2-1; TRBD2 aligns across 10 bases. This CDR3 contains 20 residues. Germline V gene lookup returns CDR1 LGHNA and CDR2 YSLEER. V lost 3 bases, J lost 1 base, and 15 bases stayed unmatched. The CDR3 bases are TGCGCCAGCAGCCAGGATCCTTGGCCTTCGGGACTAGCGTCCTACAATGAGCAGTTCTTC. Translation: CASSQDPWPSGLASYNEQFF.

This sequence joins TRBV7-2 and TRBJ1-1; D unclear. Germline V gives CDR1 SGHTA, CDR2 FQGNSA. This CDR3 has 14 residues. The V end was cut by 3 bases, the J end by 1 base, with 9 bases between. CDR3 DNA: TGTGCCAGCAGCTTGTCCAGGCAGAACACTGAAGCTTTCTTT. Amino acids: CASSLSRQNTEAFF.

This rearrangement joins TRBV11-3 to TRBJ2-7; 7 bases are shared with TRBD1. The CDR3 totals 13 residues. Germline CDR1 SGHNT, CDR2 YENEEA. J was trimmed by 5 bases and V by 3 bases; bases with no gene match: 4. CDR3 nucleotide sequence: TGTGCCAGCAGCTTGGGACAGCCCCACGAGCAGTACTTC. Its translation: CASSLGQPHEQYF.

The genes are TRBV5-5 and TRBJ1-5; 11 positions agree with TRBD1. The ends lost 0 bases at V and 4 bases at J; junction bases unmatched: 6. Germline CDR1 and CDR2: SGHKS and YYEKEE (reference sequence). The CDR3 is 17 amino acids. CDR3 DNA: TGTGCCAGCAGCTTGGTCGGGACAGGGGGTATGAATCAGCCCCAGCATTTT. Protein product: CASSLVGTGGMNQPQHF.

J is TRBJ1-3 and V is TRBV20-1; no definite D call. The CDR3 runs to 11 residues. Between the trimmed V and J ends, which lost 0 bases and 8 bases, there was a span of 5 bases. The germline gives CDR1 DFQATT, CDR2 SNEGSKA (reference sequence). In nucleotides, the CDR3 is TGCAGTGCTAGAGAAGGAGACACCATATATTTT. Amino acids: CSAREGDTIYF.

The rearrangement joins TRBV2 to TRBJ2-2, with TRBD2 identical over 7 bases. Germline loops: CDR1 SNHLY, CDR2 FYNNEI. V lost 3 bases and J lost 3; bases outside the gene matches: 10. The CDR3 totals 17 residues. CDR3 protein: CASSDPPPGRDTGELFF. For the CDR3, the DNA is TGTGCCAGCAGTGATCCCCCCCCAGGGAGGGACACCGGGGAGCTGTTTTTT.

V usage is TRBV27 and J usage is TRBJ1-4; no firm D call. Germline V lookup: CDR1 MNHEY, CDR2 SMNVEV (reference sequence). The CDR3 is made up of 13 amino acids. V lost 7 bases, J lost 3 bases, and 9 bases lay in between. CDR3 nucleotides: TGTGCCAGCACCTCCCTACCTAATGAAAAACTGTTTTTT. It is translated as CASTSLPNEKLFF.